These 31 T cell receptor beta chains were sequenced from one sample in a study of cytomegalovirus exposure and HLA in healthy donors. PCR amplification relied on 60 Vbeta primers (plus 13 Jbeta primers). Sequenced by immunoSEQ multiplex PCR; TCRdb stores in-frame clones only, minus some. Of some 160,000 clones in the sample, roughly 70% are singletons; the top ten hold approximately 5.4%. Sequenced material: PBMCs. The receptors stem from a woman in her late teens or twenties in good health and CMV-seropositive.

The chain has TRBV27 and TRBJ2-7; D possibly corresponds to TRBD2 (7 bases). The V and J ends lost 1 base and 6 bases respectively, with 13 bases between them. This CDR3 is built from 14 residues. Germline lookup yields CDR1 MNHEY and CDR2 SMNVEV (reference sequence). The CDR3 nucleotides read TGTGCCAGCAGTTTATTTGGGGGGGCAGGCGAGCAGTACTTC. Translated, it gives CASSLFGGAGEQYF.

This clone occurred once. The J gene is TRBJ1-3, the V gene TRBV2; no clear D. Trimming left V 6 bases short and J 0 bases short, with 9 bases between. The germline V gene encodes CDR1 SNHLY and CDR2 FYNNEI. CDR3 length equals 14 residues. The CDR3 sequence: CASSLGLSGNTIYF. In DNA form, the CDR3 reads TGTGCCAGCAGCCTGGGCCTCTCTGGAAACACCATATATTTT.

V is TRBV5-5 and J is TRBJ2-1, with 8 bases that match TRBD1. Germline V CDR1 and CDR2: SGHKS, YYEKEE (reference sequence). J gave up 8 bases and V 4 bases, and 8 bases lay outside the gene matches. This CDR3 region has 14 residues. The CDR3 DNA sequence: TGTGCCAGCAGCCTAAACCCGACAGGGGATGAGCAGTTCTTC. This codes for CASSLNPTGDEQFF.

V usage is TRBV7-2 and J usage is TRBJ2-7; TRBD1 might be the D (5 bases). CDR1 and CDR2 (germline): SGHTA, FQGNSA. The CDR3 loop spans 14 amino acids. V lost 1 base, J lost 3 bases, and 10 bases lay in between. The CDR3, as DNA: TGTGCCAGCAGCTTAGACTCCAGGGTCTACGAGCAGTACTTC. Translation: CASSLDSRVYEQYF.

The V gene is TRBV6-4, the J gene TRBJ2-3; D is undetermined. The V and J ends lost 2 bases and 1 base respectively, with 7 bases between them. The germline V gene has CDR1 MRHNA and CDR2 SNTAGT. CDR3 size: 14 residues. CDR3 loop: CASSDGPGTDTQYF. In DNA, the CDR3 is TGTGCCAGCAGTGACGGGCCCGGCACAGATACGCAGTATTTT.

CDR3 bases: TGCGCCAGCAGCCAAGGTGCCAGGGGTAAGGGTGAAGCTTTCTTT. This gives the protein CASSQGARGKGEAFF. The V call is TRBV4-3, the J call TRBJ1-1; D possibly corresponds to TRBD1 (6 bases). CDR1 LGHNA and CDR2 YSLEER come from the germline V gene. This CDR3 comprises 15 residues. Trimming left V 1 base short and J 7 bases short, with 16 bases between.

The table lists this clone with a count of one. The chain joins TRBV7-9 to TRBJ2-7; 9 bases map to TRBD1. CDR3 length: 16 residues. J gave up 0 bases and V 5 bases, and 8 bases lay outside the gene matches. Germline V gene lookup returns CDR1 SEHNR and CDR2 FQNEAQ (reference sequence). The CDR3 DNA sequence: TGTGCCAGCAGCCCGCCTGGACAGGGGCCCTCCTACGAGCAGTACTTC. Residues: CASSPPGQGPSYEQYF.

The rearrangement joins TRBV18 to TRBJ1-2; D call uncertain. This CDR3 region has 13 residues. Germline-derived CDR1 and CDR2 are KGHSH and LQKENI. Deletions cut 2 bases from V and 7 bases from J, with 11 bases between. This chain's CDR3 is CASSPDTFGGYTF. The CDR3 DNA reads TGTGCCAGCTCACCAGACACGTTTGGTGGCTACACCTTC.

The V and J genes are TRBV5-1 and TRBJ2-3; 9 nucleotides agree with TRBD2. The CDR3 loop spans 16 amino acids. The ends lost 0 bases at V and 2 bases at J; junction bases unmatched: 4. Germline V lookup: CDR1 SGHRS, CDR2 YFSETQ. The CDR3 is CASSLVLAGTTDTQYF. The DNA for the CDR3 is TGCGCCAGCAGCTTGGTTCTAGCGGGGACCACAGATACGCAGTATTTT.

The chain carries TRBV9 and TRBJ2-7; 7 bases agree with TRBD1. The length of the CDR3 is 15 residues. V trimming: 6 bases; J trimming: 0 bases; junction bases outside the gene matches: 9. Germline V gene sequence: CDR1 SGDLS, CDR2 YYNGEE. CDR3 region: CASTPSGTASYEQYF. The CDR3 DNA follows: TGTGCCAGCACCCCCTCCGGGACAGCCTCCTACGAGCAGTACTTC.

The V and J genes are TRBV11-1 and TRBJ2-7, with TRBD1 matching over 7 bases. Trimming removed 3 bases from V and 7 bases from J; junction bases left unmatched: 6. The germline CDR1 and CDR2 sequences are SGHAT and FQDESV (reference sequence). The CDR3 totals 13 residues. The CDR3 DNA reads as TGTGCCAGCAGCTTTGACAGGGAGCGGGAGCAGTACTTC. As protein: CASSFDREREQYF.

The J gene is TRBJ2-1, the V gene TRBV19; D is possibly TRBD2 (6 bases). Germline CDR1 is LNHDA and CDR2 is SQIVND (reference sequence). There are 10 residues in the CDR3. With 7 bases removed from V and 10 bases from J, the gap between germline ends came to 8 bases. The CDR3 DNA is TGTGCCAGTAAGGGAGGCGAGCAGTTCTTC. It is translated as CASKGGEQFF.

This chain uses TRBV27 with TRBJ2-7; 10 bases map to TRBD1. Germline V lookup: CDR1 MNHEY, CDR2 SMNVEV (reference sequence). This CDR3 comprises 17 residues. V was pared by 2 bases and J by 3 bases, with 10 bases of the junction left unmatched. The CDR3 reads CASSLDEPGQGGYEQYF. CDR3 nucleotides: TGTGCCAGCAGTTTAGATGAGCCCGGACAGGGGGGCTACGAGCAGTACTTC.

V gene TRBV7-6 combines with J gene TRBJ1-3, with D hard to call. V shed 2 bases and J shed 2 bases, with 10 bases lying between them. From germline, CDR1 is SGHVS and CDR2 FNYEAQ. This CDR3 has 15 residues. CDR3 coding DNA: TGTGCCAGCAGCTTAAATTCACAGCCTGGAAACACCATATATTTT. Amino acids: CASSLNSQPGNTIYF.

The chain links TRBV5-8 to TRBJ1-2, with a weak D call TRBD1 (6 bases). CDR3 length: 15 amino acids. CDR1 is SGHTS, CDR2 YDEGEE, per germline. Deletions cut 3 bases from V and 7 bases from J, with 19 bases between. CDR3 region: CASSSATGLEGGYTF. Here the CDR3 DNA reads TGTGCCAGCAGCTCCGCCACAGGGCTGGAAGGTGGCTACACCTTC.

This sequence joins TRBV19 and TRBJ1-2; tentative D call: TRBD1 (6 bases). CDR1 and CDR2 from the germline V gene are LNHDA and SQIVND (reference sequence). The CDR3 is 15 residues long. Trimming removed 5 bases at V and 2 bases at J, with 15 bases between. The CDR3 bases are TGTGCCAGTAGTTCCCAAGGACAGACAAACTATGGCTACACCTTC. Encoded protein: CASSSQGQTNYGYTF.

The V call is TRBV11-2, the J call TRBJ1-1; weak D call: TRBD1 (6 bases). CDR1 SGHAT and CDR2 FQNNGV come from the germline V gene. V lost 2 bases to trimming and J lost 3 bases, with 10 bases between them. This CDR3 is 14 amino acids long. CDR3 in amino acids: CASSLLDRDTEAFF. In DNA form, the CDR3 reads TGTGCCAGCAGCTTACTGGACAGAGACACTGAAGCTTTCTTT. Complete variable domain (other parts from reference TRBV11-2 and TRBJ1-1): EAGVAQSPRYKIIEKRQSVAFWCNPISGHATLYWYQQILGQGPKLLIQFQNNGVVDDSQLPKDRFSAERLKGVDSTLKIQPAKLEDSAVYLCASSLLDRDTEAFFGQGTRLTVV.

This clone was counted only a few times. This chain uses TRBV6-1 with TRBJ2-7, with D tentatively TRBD2 (5 bases). Trimming shortened V by 3 bases and J by 5 bases, and 14 bases separated the two germline ends. Germline V gives CDR1 MNHNS, CDR2 SASEGT. The CDR3 runs to 14 residues. The CDR3 bases are TGTGCCAGCAGTGAGTATTTGGAGGTCAACGAGCAGTACTTC. As protein: CASSEYLEVNEQYF.

The J gene is TRBJ2-7, the V gene TRBV9, with 10 bases identical to TRBD2. The CDR3 totals 14 residues. The V gene end was trimmed by 1 base and the J gene end by 5 bases; junction bases not matched to a gene: 3. The germline gives CDR1 SGDLS, CDR2 YYNGEE. In DNA, the CDR3 is TGTGCCAGCAGCGTAAGCGGGGGGGCGAACGAGCAGTACTTC. This gives the protein CASSVSGGANEQYF.

The chain recombines TRBV27 with TRBJ2-7; a weak D match, TRBD2 (7 bases). The V end was cut by 7 bases, the J end by 5 bases, with 18 bases between. CDR1 and CDR2 from the germline V gene are MNHEY and SMNVEV (reference sequence). CDR3 length equals 14 residues. DNA for the CDR3: TGTGCCAGCACCCAGTTGGGGGGGCAGGACGAGCAGTACTTC. The encoded protein is CASTQLGGQDEQYF.

The V gene is TRBV27, the J gene TRBJ1-2; tentative D call: TRBD1 (6 bases). Per germline, CDR1 MNHEY and CDR2 SMNVEV (reference sequence). The V and J ends lost 3 bases and 4 bases respectively, with 15 bases between them. This CDR3 spans 15 amino acids. The CDR3 region is CASSFDRDRTYGYTF. The CDR3 bases are TGTGCCAGCAGTTTCGACAGAGACAGGACCTATGGCTACACCTTC.

The rearrangement links TRBV19 to TRBJ2-7; 7 nucleotides align to TRBD1. Unmatched junction bases numbered 5, after V lost 5 bases and J lost 4 bases. The CDR3 contains 13 residues. Germline lookup yields CDR1 LNHDA and CDR2 SQIVND (reference sequence). The CDR3 loop reads CASSPGTVYEQYF. CDR3 nucleotide sequence: TGTGCCAGTAGTCCGGGGACAGTGTACGAGCAGTACTTC.

The chain joins TRBV10-3 to TRBJ2-5; D is possibly TRBD1 (6 bases). TRBJ2-7 explains the end of the DNA better; the J call may be wrong. CDR1 and CDR2 from the germline V gene are ENHRY and SYGVKD. The CDR3 consists of 13 residues. CDR3 protein: CAISRTETDEQYF. The CDR3 DNA reads as TGTGCCATCAGTCGGACAGAGACGGACGAGCAGTACTTC.

The chain joins TRBV5-4 to TRBJ1-2, with TRBD1 identical over 8 bases. CDR3 length: 13 residues. Germline trimming cut 4 bases from V and 5 bases from J; bases unmatched to any gene: 4. Germline assignment: CDR1 SGHNT and CDR2 YYREEE (reference sequence). CDR3 amino acids: CASSLTGDYGYTF. Written as DNA, the CDR3 is TGTGCCAGCAGCCTGACAGGGGATTATGGCTACACCTTC.

This clone was counted between two and nine times. V is TRBV5-4 and J is TRBJ2-5; 13 bases fit TRBD2. J was trimmed by 5 bases and V by 6 bases; bases with no gene match: 7. Germline CDR1 SGHNT, CDR2 YYREEE (reference sequence). The CDR3 has 15 amino acids. CDR3 bases: TGTGCCAGCAACAAACTAGCGGGGGGGCGGGAGACCCAGTACTTC. Its protein product is CASNKLAGGRETQYF.

This clone was observed a single time. The genes are TRBV7-9 and TRBJ1-3, with 11 bases that match TRBD1. V trimming: 4 bases; J trimming: 0 bases; junction bases outside the gene matches: 11. Germline CDR1 reads SEHNR; CDR2 reads FQNEAQ (reference sequence). This CDR3 has 19 amino acids. CDR3 in DNA: TGTGCCAGCAGCTCCCCGGGACAGGGGGGCGTCGGCTCTGGAAACACCATATATTTT. Translated, it gives CASSSPGQGGVGSGNTIYF.

J is TRBJ1-3 and V is TRBV4-1, with D possibly matching TRBD1 (6 bases). Trimming removed 1 base from V and 0 bases from J, with 16 bases in between. Germline V gene data show CDR1 as MGHRA and CDR2 as YSYEKL. This CDR3 has 18 residues. The CDR3 DNA is TGCGCCAGCAGCCAAGGGCCAGGGGCCGGCGCCTCTGGAAACACCATATATTTT. Protein sequence: CASSQGPGAGASGNTIYF.

With respect to this clone: The junction does not match germline at one end; this may be a read error. V gene TRBV11-2 combines with J gene TRBJ2-3, with D uncertain. This CDR3 comprises 13 residues. The germline V gene encodes CDR1 SGHAT and CDR2 FQNNGV. The CDR3 DNA reads as TGTGCCTGCAGCGTTCCTACCACAGATACGCAGTATTTT. It encodes CACSVPTTDTQYF.

In this sample, this clone turned up a few times. The chain uses TRBV7-3 and TRBJ1-6; D ambiguous. Deletions cut 0 bases from V and 10 bases from J, with 7 bases between. This CDR3 is 13 amino acids long. Germline CDR1 SGHTA, CDR2 FQGTGA. CDR3 coding DNA: TGTGCCAGCAGCTTAACTCAGGAATCACCCCTCCACTTT. As protein: CASSLTQESPLHF.

The chain has TRBV2 and TRBJ1-6; D gene ambiguous. Germline lookup yields CDR1 SNHLY and CDR2 FYNNEI. V was shortened by 2 bases and J by 8 bases, with 7 bases between the two germline ends. The CDR3 runs to 13 residues. Written as DNA, the CDR3 is TGTGCCAGCAGTGAATCTGGAGATTCACCCCTCCACTTT. Protein: CASSESGDSPLHF.

The gene calls are TRBV30 and TRBJ1-2; D remains unclear. The V gene lost 1 base and the J gene lost 12 bases, with 9 bases spanning the gap. Germline CDR1 reads GTSNPN; CDR2 reads SVGIG (reference sequence). This CDR3 comprises 10 residues. The CDR3 bases are TGTGCCTGGAGTGGAGCGAAGAACACCTTC. It translates to CAWSGAKNTF. The full variable domain, its missing parts supplied by reference TRBV30 and TRBJ1-2, is SQTIHQWPATLVQPVGSPLSLECTVEGTSNPNLYWYRQAAGRGLQLLFYSVGIGQISSEVPQNLSASRPQDRQFILSSKKLLLSDSGFYLCAWSGAKNTFGSGTRLTVV.